The 17 T cell receptor beta chains listed next were all sequenced from one sample in a study of blood T cells in healthy people across ages. A second PCR of roughly 7 to 11 cycles used a sample-barcoded 5' primer and a J-beta primer mix. MiXCR, applied by TCRdb to the 5' RACE reads, yields one record per CDR3 protein. The sample lists about 900,000 distinct CDR3 sequences; under 50% were seen once. What was sequenced was blood. Source of these receptors: a man under 40 in good health.

This clonotype has just one count. The DNA for the CDR3 is TGCAGCACTCTGGGACTAGCGGGGGGGCGCAGATACGCAGATACGCAGTATTTT. Protein sequence: CSTLGLAGGRRYADTQYF. The rearrangement uses TRBV20-1 and TRBJ2-3, with 16 bases fitting TRBD2. Germline V gene data show CDR1 as DFQATT and CDR2 as SNEGSKA (reference sequence). The length of the CDR3 is 18 residues.

This clonotype was seen repeatedly, ten times or more. The CDR3 loop is CASSLSSGYEQYF. The DNA for the CDR3 is TGTGCCAGCAGCCTAAGTTCGGGCTACGAGCAGTACTTC. The chain employs TRBV27 and TRBJ2-7; D call uncertain. CDR1 is MNHEY and CDR2 is SMNVEV in the germline V gene (reference sequence). Deletions cut 6 bases from V and 3 bases from J, with 12 bases between. The CDR3 contains 13 residues.

This clonotype was seen only a few times. V and J are TRBV20-1 and TRBJ2-3; possibly TRBD1 or TRBD2 for D (6 bases each). The CDR3 extends over 16 amino acids. Trimming removed 0 bases at V and 2 bases at J, with 15 bases between. Germline V gives CDR1 DFQATT, CDR2 SNEGSKA (reference sequence). CDR3 amino acids: CSARDSWGASTDTQYF. CDR3 DNA sequence: TGCAGTGCTAGAGATTCCTGGGGGGCCTCCACAGATACGCAGTATTTT.

The CDR3 spells CASSPRGLRSYEQYF. The CDR3 nucleotides read TGTGCCAGCAGCCCTAGGGGACTAAGGTCCTACGAGCAGTACTTC. This rearrangement joins TRBV9 to TRBJ2-7; 7 nucleotides agree with TRBD2. Germline lookup yields CDR1 SGDLS and CDR2 YYNGEE. This CDR3 has 15 residues. V trimming: 4 bases; J trimming: 1 base; junction bases outside the gene matches: 8.

The chain links TRBV29-1 to TRBJ2-5; TRBD1 or TRBD2 may be the D gene (5 bases each). V lost 6 bases to trimming and J lost 4 bases, with 9 bases between them. CDR1 and CDR2 from the germline V gene are SQVTM and ANQGSEA. The CDR3 is made up of 11 amino acids. CDR3 protein: CSVGVRETQYF. As DNA, the CDR3 is TGCAGCGTGGGGGTGCGAGAGACCCAGTACTTC.

This clonotype was detected only a few times. The chain has TRBV10-3 and TRBJ2-5; 7 bases map to TRBD1. Near its end, the DNA agrees better with TRBJ2-7, so the J call may be wrong. Germline loops: CDR1 ENHRY, CDR2 SYGVKD. The CDR3 consists of 11 residues. This CDR3 reads CAIRTGHEQYF. DNA of the CDR3: TGTGCCATCAGGACAGGGCACGAGCAGTACTTC.

This chain joins TRBV3-1 and TRBJ2-5; TRBD2 matches 12 bases. The V gene's germline CDR1 is LGHDT and CDR2 YNNKEL (reference sequence). The CDR3 is 16 residues long. V lost 1 base and J lost 11; bases outside the gene matches: 11. CDR3 protein: CASSQAPPGLAGQQYF. The CDR3 DNA reads as TGTGCCAGCAGCCAAGCTCCGCCGGGACTAGCGGGCCAGCAGTACTTC.

This chain uses TRBV20-1 with TRBJ1-2; D is ambiguous. Germline lookup yields CDR1 DFQATT and CDR2 SNEGSKA (reference sequence). Trimming cost V 0 bases and J 1 base, with 12 bases left between them. The CDR3 extends over 15 amino acids. The CDR3 nucleotides are TGCAGTGCTAGAGATTGGAATGAGTTTAACTATGGCTACACCTTC. Protein: CSARDWNEFNYGYTF.

This clonotype was picked up a small number of times. J is TRBJ2-1 and V is TRBV6-1; perhaps TRBD2 as D (5 bases). The CDR3 contains 16 residues. V was trimmed by 0 bases and J by 0 bases, leaving 9 bases between them. The V gene's germline CDR1 is MNHNS and CDR2 SASEGT. This CDR3 is CASSEADFISYNEQFF. In DNA, the CDR3 is TGTGCCAGCAGTGAAGCGGACTTTATCTCCTACAATGAGCAGTTCTTC.

The V call is TRBV13, the J call TRBJ2-7, with D possibly called TRBD1 or TRBD2 (5 bases each). The CDR3 totals 12 residues. Between the trimmed V and J ends, which lost 3 bases and 5 bases, there was a span of 8 bases. Germline V gene data show CDR1 as PRHDT and CDR2 as FYEKMQ (reference sequence). The CDR3 reads CASSFRDDEQYF. As DNA, the CDR3 is TGTGCCAGCAGCTTCCGGGACGACGAGCAGTACTTC.

A single count supports this clonotype. Compared with germline, one end of the junction differs, possibly owing to a read error. This chain connects TRBV27 to TRBJ1-2; 7 nucleotides line up with TRBD1. Germline loops: CDR1 MNHEY, CDR2 SMNVEV (reference sequence). This CDR3 region has 14 residues. The CDR3 sequence: CVSSLRGLTYGYTF. The CDR3, as DNA: TGTGTCAGCAGTTTAAGGGGGCTCACCTATGGCTACACCTTC.

This chain links TRBV29-1 with TRBJ2-1; no reliable D call. Germline-derived CDR1 and CDR2 are SQVTM and ANQGSEA. The length of the CDR3 is 11 residues. CDR3 loop: CSVNTYNEQFF. CDR3 DNA: TGCAGTGTCAACACCTACAATGAGCAGTTCTTC.

This clonotype was seen just once. The rearrangement links TRBV4-1 to TRBJ1-5; D is perhaps TRBD1 (5 bases). The CDR3 loop spans 15 amino acids. CDR1 and CDR2 from the germline V gene are MGHRA and YSYEKL. The V end was cut by 0 bases, the J end by 5 bases, with 11 bases between. CDR3 loop: CASSQDPGFDQPQHF. The CDR3 region has the DNA TGCGCCAGCAGCCAAGACCCAGGGTTCGATCAGCCCCAGCATTTT.

Ten or more counts support this clonotype. V usage is TRBV7-2 and J usage is TRBJ2-4; 7 positions agree with TRBD2. There are 15 residues in the CDR3. V shed 4 bases, J shed 6 bases, and the junction held 9 bases outside the gene matches. Per the germline V gene, CDR1 is SGHTA and CDR2 is FQGNSA. The CDR3 DNA reads as TGTGCCAGCAGCTCGCCGGGGGGAGCTTCAAACATTCAGTACTTC. This gives the protein CASSSPGGASNIQYF. The full variable domain, its missing parts supplied by reference TRBV7-2 and TRBJ2-4, is GAGVSQSPSNKVTEKGKDVELRCDPISGHTALYWYRQSLGQGLEFLIYFQGNSAPDKSGLPSDRFSAERTGGSVSTLTIQRTQQEDSAVYLCASSSPGGASNIQYFGAGTRLSVL.

This chain links TRBV21-1 with TRBJ1-5; TRBD1, the D gene given by the table, was not confirmed from the DNA. TRBV21-1 is termed a pseudogene. The CDR3 contains 16 residues. The CDR3 coding sequence is TGTGCCAGCAGCAAAGGCCCTTTTCCCCCTTATCAGCCCCAGCATTTT. This codes for CASSKGPFPPYQPQHF.

V gene TRBV4-1 combines with J gene TRBJ2-3; TRBD2 matches at 10 bases. The CDR3 runs 15 residues. Trimming at V came to 6 bases and at J to 6 bases, leaving 9 bases not matched to a gene. Germline V gene lookup returns CDR1 MGHRA and CDR2 YSYEKL. DNA for the CDR3: TGCGCCAGCAGTCGAGTAGCGGGGGGCCGGGATACGCAGTATTTT. It yields the protein CASSRVAGGRDTQYF.

The chain carries TRBV20-1 and TRBJ2-1; TRBD2 matches 7 bases. The CDR3 has 16 amino acids. The ends lost 3 bases at V and 3 bases at J; junction bases unmatched: 11. Germline V gene sequence: CDR1 DFQATT, CDR2 SNEGSKA (reference sequence). CDR3 sequence: CSASWPSGAFYNEQFF. The CDR3 DNA reads TGCAGTGCTAGTTGGCCTAGCGGAGCTTTCTACAATGAGCAGTTCTTC.